The 21 T cell receptor beta chains below come from one sample, sequenced in a study of siplizumab effects on memory and regulatory T cells. Assay: immunoSEQ multiplex PCR; the TCRdb copy retains only in-frame clones and omits some. The profile covers tens of thousands of clones, with 85% to 95% appearing a single time and around two fifths taken by the ten largest. Material: CD8+ T cells sorted from blood. The receptors were sampled from a human donor in good health.

The J gene is TRBJ2-7, the V gene TRBV9, with 7 bases identical to TRBD1. From germline, CDR1 is SGDLS and CDR2 YYNGEE. The V segment lost 4 bases and the J segment 4 bases; nucleotides outside the gene matches: 11. This CDR3 contains 15 residues. The CDR3 DNA reads as TGTGCCAGCAGCCCCGGGACAGCCCCGGTTTACGAGCAGTACTTC. Its translation is CASSPGTAPVYEQYF.

The chain joins TRBV11-3 to TRBJ2-2; 8 bases map to TRBD2. Germline values: CDR1 SGHNT, CDR2 YENEEA. This CDR3 comprises 18 residues. V lost 2 bases to trimming and J lost 3 bases; unmatched junction nucleotides: 11. In DNA form, the CDR3 reads TGTGCCAGCAGCTTAAGATTGGCGCGGGAGGACGACACCGGGGAGCTGTTTTTT. Its protein product is CASSLRLAREDDTGELFF.

The gene calls are TRBV2 and TRBJ1-1; D might be TRBD1 (5 bases). Trimming took off 3 bases at V and 1 base at J, with 12 bases between the two ends. Germline lookup yields CDR1 SNHLY and CDR2 FYNNEI. The CDR3 loop spans 15 amino acids. As DNA, the CDR3 is TGTGCCAGCAGTGAGTGGTCAGGGCAGAACACTGAAGCTTTCTTT. Encoded protein: CASSEWSGQNTEAFF.

This chain joins TRBV27 and TRBJ2-1; tentative D call: TRBD2 (5 bases). Germline CDR1 MNHEY, CDR2 SMNVEV (reference sequence). This CDR3 is 11 amino acids long. V lost 10 bases and J lost 10, with 14 bases in between. CDR3 region: CATRGREEQFF. The CDR3 DNA reads as TGTGCCACCCGGGGAAGGGAGGAGCAGTTCTTC.

This clone appeared a single time. The V call is TRBV27, the J call TRBJ2-7, with D hard to call. V dropped 4 bases and J dropped 2 bases, with 15 bases sitting between them. The CDR3 sequence is 15 residues long. Germline CDR1 and CDR2: MNHEY and SMNVEV (reference sequence). The CDR3 is CASSSRAGVAYEQYF. Written as DNA, the CDR3 is TGTGCCAGCAGTTCACGAGCAGGTGTCGCCTACGAGCAGTACTTC.

The chain couples TRBV30 to TRBJ2-1; TRBD1 matches at 7 bases. CDR1 is GTSNPN and CDR2 is SVGIG in the germline V gene (reference sequence). CDR3 length: 14 residues. V lost 4 bases and J lost 3; bases outside the gene matches: 6. CDR3: CAWKDRMIYNEQFF. The CDR3 nucleotides read TGTGCCTGGAAGGACAGGATGATCTACAATGAGCAGTTCTTC.

J is TRBJ2-5 and V is TRBV2; 12 bases match TRBD2. V was clipped by 4 bases and J by 4 bases; unmatched bases: 4. The CDR3 spans 15 residues. From germline, CDR1 is SNHLY and CDR2 FYNNEI. Written as DNA, the CDR3 is TGTGCCAGCAGTGGACTAGCGGGAGCTGGAGAGACCCAGTACTTC. Its translation is CASSGLAGAGETQYF.

This chain uses TRBV15 with TRBJ2-1, with D maybe TRBD2 (6 bases). V dropped 4 bases and J dropped 5 bases, with 15 bases sitting between them. This CDR3 is 15 amino acids long. CDR1 is LNHNV, CDR2 YYDKDF, per germline (reference sequence). The CDR3: CATSISGRNHNEQFF. DNA of the CDR3: TGTGCCACCAGCATTAGCGGCCGCAATCACAATGAGCAGTTCTTC.

J is TRBJ2-4 and V is TRBV28; D call uncertain. This CDR3 is built from 15 residues. V gave up 5 bases and J gave up 0 bases, with 11 bases separating them. Germline values: CDR1 MDHEN, CDR2 SYDVKM. The CDR3 nucleotides read TGTGCCAGCAGTCGGACCGAGCTAGCCAAAAACATTCAGTACTTC. Amino acids: CASSRTELAKNIQYF. Full variable domain (rest looked up from reference TRBV28 and TRBJ2-4): DVKVTQSSRYLVKRTGEKVFLECVQDMDHENMFWYRQDPGLGLRLIYFSYDVKMKEKGDIPEGYSVSREKKERFSLILESASTNQTSMYLCASSRTELAKNIQYFGAGTRLSVL.

For the CDR3, the DNA is TGCGCCAGCAGCTTGGTTGTCAGGGTCAATGAGCAGTTCTTC. Translating it yields CASSLVVRVNEQFF. The V gene is TRBV5-1, the J gene TRBJ2-1; a weak D match, TRBD1 (5 bases). The CDR3 is 14 residues long. V was trimmed by 0 bases and J by 6 bases, leaving 10 bases between them. Germline assignment: CDR1 SGHRS and CDR2 YFSETQ.

This clone came up a few times. The chain employs TRBV29-1 and TRBJ2-3; 8 nucleotides agree with TRBD1. V shed 7 bases and J 4 bases; nucleotides not matched to a gene: 7. This CDR3 comprises 13 residues. The germline gives CDR1 SQVTM, CDR2 ANQGSEA. DNA of the CDR3: TGCAGCGGCCGACAGGGGCGGGCAGATACGCAGTATTTT. Translated, it gives CSGRQGRADTQYF.

V and J are TRBV10-3 and TRBJ2-7, with D tentatively TRBD2 (5 bases). Germline V lookup: CDR1 ENHRY, CDR2 SYGVKD. The CDR3 has 12 residues. V lost 10 bases and J 5 bases, leaving 15 bases between the germline ends. The CDR3 loop is CASLRARDEQYF. DNA of the CDR3: TGTGCCAGCCTGAGGGCGAGGGACGAGCAGTACTTC.

The chain carries TRBV27 and TRBJ2-3, with a weak D call TRBD2 (5 bases). The V gene's germline CDR1 is MNHEY and CDR2 SMNVEV (reference sequence). The CDR3 extends over 15 amino acids. The V and J ends lost 1 base and 3 bases respectively, with 11 bases between them. The CDR3 protein is CASSLLRGITDTQYF. CDR3 DNA: TGTGCCAGCAGTTTATTACGGGGTATTACAGATACGCAGTATTTT.

The chain has TRBV30 and TRBJ1-1; 7 nucleotides align to TRBD1. The CDR3 contains 14 residues. The V gene's germline CDR1 is GTSNPN and CDR2 SVGIG (reference sequence). V was pared by 4 bases and J by 1 base, with 6 bases of the junction left unmatched. For the CDR3, the DNA is TGTGCCTGGACCGGACAGGTCCCGAACACTGAAGCTTTCTTT. It specifies CAWTGQVPNTEAFF.

The V gene is TRBV6-1, the J gene TRBJ1-3; the D is unclear. Trimming stripped 3 bases from V and 1 base from J, with 7 bases between. The CDR3 runs to 14 residues. Germline values: CDR1 MNHNS, CDR2 SASEGT. The CDR3 region has the DNA TGTGCCAGCAGTGAGATGGGTTCTGGAAACACCATATATTTT. This sequence encodes CASSEMGSGNTIYF.

The rearrangement joins TRBV7-8 to TRBJ2-1; 7 bases are a match to TRBD1. The CDR3 sequence is 13 residues long. V dropped 6 bases and J dropped 4; count of bases not matched to a gene: 3. The germline gives CDR1 SGHVS, CDR2 FQNEAQ. Here the CDR3 DNA reads TGTGCCAGCAGGACACAGGGGTACAATGAGCAGTTCTTC. The encoded protein is CASRTQGYNEQFF.

DNA for the CDR3: TGCAGCGTTGATGGGGCCGGGCAGTTCTTC. This encodes CSVDGAGQFF. J is TRBJ2-1 and V is TRBV29-1; D may be TRBD1 (5 bases). CDR1 and CDR2 from the germline V gene are SQVTM and ANQGSEA. Trimming took off 3 bases at V and 12 bases at J, with 9 bases between the two ends. This CDR3 has 10 amino acids.

V usage is TRBV12-5 and J usage is TRBJ2-2; 12 bases align to TRBD2. This CDR3 spans 16 amino acids. Germline CDR1 and CDR2: LGHNT and FRNRAP. With V trimmed by 8 bases and J by 5 bases, 9 bases remained unmatched. The CDR3 nucleotides read TGTGCTAGTATTGCTAGCGGGAGGGTATGGACCGGGGAGCTGTTTTTT. It translates to CASIASGRVWTGELFF. Using reference TRBV12-5 and TRBJ2-2 for the parts outside the CDR3, the full variable domain is DARVTQTPRHKVTEMGQEVTMRCQPILGHNTVFWYRQTMMQGLELLAYFRNRAPLDDSGMPKDRFSAEMPDATLATLKIQPSEPRDSAVYFCASIASGRVWTGELFFGEGSRLTVL.

V usage is TRBV27 and J usage is TRBJ2-2; weak D call: TRBD2 (6 bases). The CDR3 has 15 residues. V gave up 5 bases and J gave up 2 bases, with 12 bases separating them. Germline V gene data show CDR1 as MNHEY and CDR2 as SMNVEV (reference sequence). This CDR3 reads CASSPPGLNTGELFF. For the CDR3, the DNA is TGTGCCAGCAGTCCGCCGGGACTCAACACCGGGGAGCTGTTTTTT.

This chain links TRBV4-3 with TRBJ1-5, with 7 bases lining up with TRBD1. The length of the CDR3 is 15 residues. Looked up from germline, CDR1 is LGHNA and CDR2 is YSLEER. V lost 0 bases to trimming and J lost 6 bases; unmatched junction nucleotides: 5. The CDR3 coding sequence is TGCGCCAGCAGCCAAGATAAGGGGGCGGGTCAGCCCCAGCATTTT. Translating gives CASSQDKGAGQPQHF.

V is TRBV16 and J is TRBJ2-1; 8 nucleotides agree with TRBD2. This CDR3 is 16 amino acids long. Germline CDR1 reads KGHSY; CDR2 reads FQNENV. The V gene end was trimmed by 4 bases and the J gene end by 0 bases; junction bases not matched to a gene: 5. CDR3 DNA sequence: TGTGCCAGCAGCCTTAGCGGGATGAGCTCCTACAATGAGCAGTTCTTC. This codes for CASSLSGMSSYNEQFF.